This is a list of T cell receptor beta chains from one sample in a study of blood T cell repertoires in COVID-19. The protocol was immunoSEQ multiplex PCR, while the TCRdb copy is restricted to in-frame clones and leaves out a portion. The data show a few hundred thousand clones, roughly 90% seen once. The material sequenced was PBMCs or T cells enriched from blood (not recorded which). The receptors originated from a young woman who had recovered from COVID-19. CDR3s include the opening cysteine and the closing phenylalanine or tryptophan. The order of the fields is D gene, clone size, J gene, V gene, CDR3 protein, CDR3 DNA. A D gene is named only where the DNA matches it firmly. Clone size is given for some rows only: seen once, a few or many times, or a class if the clone is expanded.

- | - | TRBJ2-1 | TRBV7-9 | CASSLNPVAEQFF | TGTGCCAGCAGCTTAAATCCGGTCGCAGAGCAGTTCTTC
- | - | TRBJ2-1 | TRBV19 | CASSIDFNEQFF | TGTGCCAGTAGTATTGACTTCAATGAGCAGTTCTTC
TRBD1 | - | TRBJ2-2 | TRBV19 | CASHRGTGTGELFF | TGTGCCAGTCACAGGGGGACTGGGACCGGGGAGCTGTTTTTT
TRBD2 | - | TRBJ2-3 | TRBV7-6 | CASSPGSSGRAADTQYF | TGTGCCAGCAGCCCGGGCTCCAGCGGGAGGGCAGCAGATACGCAGTATTTT
- | - | TRBJ1-6 | TRBV5-4 | CASSFVQGSYNSPLHF | TGTGCCAGCAGCTTTGTTCAGGGCTCCTATAATTCACCCCTCCACTTT
TRBD1 | - | TRBJ1-3 | TRBV6-5 | CASSPDRAGNTIYF | TGTGCCAGCAGCCCGGACAGGGCTGGAAACACCATATATTTT
TRBD1 | - | TRBJ2-7 | TRBV18 | CASSPPETGGRYEQYF | TGTGCCAGCTCACCACCGGAGACAGGGGGCAGGTACGAGCAGTACTTC
- | - | TRBJ2-7 | TRBV29-1 | CSVEAAARGSYEQYF | TGCAGCGTTGAAGCGGCGGCTCGTGGGTCCTACGAGCAGTACTTC
- | - | TRBJ1-1 | TRBV5-1 | CASSPLTGRNTEAFF | TGCGCCAGCAGCCCCCTCACAGGGCGGAACACTGAAGCTTTCTTT
TRBD1 | once | TRBJ1-1 | TRBV14 | CASRRQGARAEAFF | TGTGCCAGCAGACGACAGGGGGCAAGGGCTGAAGCTTTCTTT
- | - | TRBJ1-1 | TRBV9 | CASSTLVGRQNTEAFF | TGTGCCAGCAGCACTCTAGTAGGAAGGCAGAACACTGAAGCTTTCTTT
TRBD2 | - | TRBJ2-7 | TRBV28 | CASSSLAGGISYEQYF | TGTGCCAGCAGCTCTCTAGCGGGAGGGATCTCCTACGAGCAGTACTTC
TRBD1 | - | TRBJ2-2 | TRBV9 | CASRISDRGSPGELFF | TGTGCCAGCAGGATCTCAGACAGGGGTTCTCCCGGGGAGCTGTTTTTT
- | - | TRBJ2-4 | TRBV19 | CASSINFYKAKNIQYF | TGTGCCAGTAGTATAAACTTTTATAAAGCCAAAAACATTCAGTACTTC
- | - | TRBJ2-3 | TRBV19 | CASSLAGETDTQYF | TGTGCCAGTAGTCTGGCAGGGGAGACAGATACGCAGTATTTT
- | few | TRBJ2-7 | TRBV6-5 | CASRTFSSYEQYF | TGTGCCAGCAGAACCTTTAGTTCCTACGAGCAGTACTTC
- | - | TRBJ1-2 | TRBV7-9 | CASSLSRGYGYTF | TGTGCCAGCAGCTTAAGCAGGGGCTATGGCTACACCTTC
- | - | TRBJ2-5 | TRBV2 | CASSGDSTIQETQYF | TGTGCCAGCAGTGGCGACAGCACTATCCAAGAGACCCAGTACTTC
- | - | TRBJ2-7 | TRBV21-1 | CASSPIRRDRDYEQYF | TGTGCCAGCAGCCCCATTAGGAGGGACAGGGACTACGAGCAGTACTTC
- | - | TRBJ2-2 | TRBV2 | CASSLYVGELFF | TGTGCCAGCAGTCTATATGTCGGGGAGCTGTTTTTT
- | once | TRBJ2-1 | TRBV5-6 | CASSFGVDNEQFF | TGTGCCAGCAGCTTCGGGGTTGACAATGAGCAGTTCTTC
TRBD2 | - | TRBJ2-3 | TRBV7-2 | CASSLVGSGGPSTDTQYF | TGTGCCAGCAGCTTAGTAGGTAGCGGGGGACCTAGCACAGATACGCAGTATTTT